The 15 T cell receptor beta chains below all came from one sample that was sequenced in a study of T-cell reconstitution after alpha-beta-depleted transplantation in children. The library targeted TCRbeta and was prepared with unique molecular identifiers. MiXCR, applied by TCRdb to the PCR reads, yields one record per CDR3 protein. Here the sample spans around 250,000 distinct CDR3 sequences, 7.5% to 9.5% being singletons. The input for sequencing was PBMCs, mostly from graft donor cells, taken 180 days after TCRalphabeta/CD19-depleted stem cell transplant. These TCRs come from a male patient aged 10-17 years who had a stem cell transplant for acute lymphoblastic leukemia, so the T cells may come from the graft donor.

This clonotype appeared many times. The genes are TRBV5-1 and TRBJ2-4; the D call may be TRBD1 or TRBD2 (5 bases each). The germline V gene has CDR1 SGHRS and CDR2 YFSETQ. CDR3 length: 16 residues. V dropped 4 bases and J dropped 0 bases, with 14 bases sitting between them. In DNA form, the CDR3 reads TGCGCCAGCAGCCCGGGACGGAATCTAGCCAAAAACATTCAGTACTTC. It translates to CASSPGRNLAKNIQYF.

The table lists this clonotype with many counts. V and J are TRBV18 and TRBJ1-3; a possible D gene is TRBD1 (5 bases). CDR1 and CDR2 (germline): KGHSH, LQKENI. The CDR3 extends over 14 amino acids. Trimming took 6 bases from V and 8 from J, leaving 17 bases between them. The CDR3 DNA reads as TGTGCCAGCTCTCCTATCGAACAGGCCTACACCATATATTTT. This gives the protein CASSPIEQAYTIYF.

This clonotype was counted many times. CDR3 bases: TGTGCCAGCAGTTTGGGCATAGCGGGAGGGTACAATGAGCAGTTCTTC. This encodes CASSLGIAGGYNEQFF. The V call is TRBV28, the J call TRBJ2-1, with TRBD2 identical over 11 bases. Unmatched junction bases numbered 5, after V lost 3 bases and J lost 4 bases. CDR1 and CDR2 from the germline V gene are MDHEN and SYDVKM. The CDR3 spans 16 residues. The full variable domain, with the rest looked up from reference TRBV28 and TRBJ2-1, is DVKVTQSSRYLVKRTGEKVFLECVQDMDHENMFWYRQDPGLGLRLIYFSYDVKMKEKGDIPEGYSVSREKKERFSLILESASTNQTSMYLCASSLGIAGGYNEQFFGPGTRLTVL.

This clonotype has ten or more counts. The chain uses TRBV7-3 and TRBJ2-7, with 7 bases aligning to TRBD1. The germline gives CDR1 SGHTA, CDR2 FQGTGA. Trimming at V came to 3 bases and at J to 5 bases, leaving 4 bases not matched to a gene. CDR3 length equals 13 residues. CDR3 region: CASSLTGQDEQYF. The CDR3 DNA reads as TGTGCCAGCAGCTTGACAGGGCAGGACGAGCAGTACTTC.

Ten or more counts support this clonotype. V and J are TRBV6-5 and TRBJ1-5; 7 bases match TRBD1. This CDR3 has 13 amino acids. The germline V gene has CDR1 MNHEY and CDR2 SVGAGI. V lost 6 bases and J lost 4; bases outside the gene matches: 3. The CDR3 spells CASRQQGNQPQHF. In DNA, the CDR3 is TGTGCCAGCAGACAACAGGGGAATCAGCCCCAGCATTTT.

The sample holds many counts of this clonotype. The CDR3 loop reads CASSYPLAGGLSEQFF. As DNA, the CDR3 is TGTGCCAGCAGTTACCCACTAGCGGGGGGATTGAGTGAGCAGTTCTTC. This sequence joins TRBV6-5 and TRBJ2-1, with 12 nucleotides matching TRBD2. This CDR3 spans 16 amino acids. From germline, CDR1 is MNHEY and CDR2 SVGAGI. V lost 2 bases to trimming and J lost 9 bases; unmatched junction nucleotides: 8.

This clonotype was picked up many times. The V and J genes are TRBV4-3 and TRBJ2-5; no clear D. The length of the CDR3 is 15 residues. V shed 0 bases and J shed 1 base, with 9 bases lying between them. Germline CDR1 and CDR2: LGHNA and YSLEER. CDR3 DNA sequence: TGCGCCAGCAGCCAAGACGGGCAGTCCCAAGAGACCCAGTACTTC. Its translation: CASSQDGQSQETQYF.

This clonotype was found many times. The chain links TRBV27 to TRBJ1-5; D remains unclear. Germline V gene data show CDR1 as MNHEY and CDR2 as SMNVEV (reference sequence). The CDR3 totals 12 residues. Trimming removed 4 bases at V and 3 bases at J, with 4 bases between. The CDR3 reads CASSSVNQPQHF. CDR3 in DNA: TGTGCCAGCAGTTCAGTCAATCAGCCCCAGCATTTT.

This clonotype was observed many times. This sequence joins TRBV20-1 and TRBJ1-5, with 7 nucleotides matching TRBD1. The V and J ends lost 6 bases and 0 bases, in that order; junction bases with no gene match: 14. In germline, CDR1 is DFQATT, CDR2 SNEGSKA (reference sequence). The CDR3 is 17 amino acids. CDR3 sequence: CSASWRGQGYSNQPQHF. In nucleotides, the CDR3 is TGCAGTGCGTCGTGGAGGGGGCAAGGGTATAGCAATCAGCCCCAGCATTTT.

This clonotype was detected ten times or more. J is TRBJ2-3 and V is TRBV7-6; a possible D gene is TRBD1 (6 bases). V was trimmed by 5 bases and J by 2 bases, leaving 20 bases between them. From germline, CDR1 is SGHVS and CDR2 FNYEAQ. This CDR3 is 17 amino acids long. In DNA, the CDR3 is TGTGCCAGCAGCCCCGAAACACCATACAGGGTCACAGATACGCAGTATTTT. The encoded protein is CASSPETPYRVTDTQYF.

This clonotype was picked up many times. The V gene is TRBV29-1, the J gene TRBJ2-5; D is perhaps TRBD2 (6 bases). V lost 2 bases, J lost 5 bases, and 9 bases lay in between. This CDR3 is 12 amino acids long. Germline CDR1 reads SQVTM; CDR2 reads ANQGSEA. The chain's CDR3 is CSVETSSETQYF. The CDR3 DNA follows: TGCAGCGTTGAAACTAGCTCCGAGACCCAGTACTTC.

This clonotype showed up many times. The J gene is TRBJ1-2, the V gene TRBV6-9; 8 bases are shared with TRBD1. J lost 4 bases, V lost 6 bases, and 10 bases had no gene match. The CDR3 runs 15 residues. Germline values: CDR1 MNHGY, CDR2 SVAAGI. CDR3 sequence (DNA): TGTGCCAGCAGGACCCCCCGGACAGGGCCCTATGGCTACACCTTC. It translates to CASRTPRTGPYGYTF.

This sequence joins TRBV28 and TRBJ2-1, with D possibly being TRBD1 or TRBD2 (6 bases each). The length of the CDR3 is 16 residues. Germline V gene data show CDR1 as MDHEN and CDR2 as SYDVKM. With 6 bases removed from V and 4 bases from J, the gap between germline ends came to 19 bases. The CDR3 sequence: CASRPKGGLGYNEQFF. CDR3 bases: TGTGCCAGCAGACCTAAGGGGGGACTGGGGTACAATGAGCAGTTCTTC.

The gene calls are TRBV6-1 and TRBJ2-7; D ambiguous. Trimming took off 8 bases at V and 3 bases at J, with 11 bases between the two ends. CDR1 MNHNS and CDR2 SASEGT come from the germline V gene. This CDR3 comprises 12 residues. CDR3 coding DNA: TGTGCCAGCGGTCCGTTCCTCTACGAGCAGTACTTC. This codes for CASGPFLYEQYF.

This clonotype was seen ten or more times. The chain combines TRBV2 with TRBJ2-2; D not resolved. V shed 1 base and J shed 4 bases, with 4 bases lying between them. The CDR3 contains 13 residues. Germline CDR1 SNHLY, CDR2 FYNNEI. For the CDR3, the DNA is TGTGCCAGCAGTGAAGTAAGCACCGGGGAGCTGTTTTTT. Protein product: CASSEVSTGELFF.